The next 7 T cell receptor beta chains were all read from a single sample in a study of Ad26.COV2.S vaccination and SARS-CoV-2 variants. Generated by immunoSEQ multiplex PCR, the TCRdb table keeps only in-frame clones and is missing some. The profile shows some 350,000 clones, under 95% of them singletons. The sequencing here drew on peripheral blood, taken after recovery from COVID-19. The receptors shown here come from a human donor who had recovered from COVID-19.

The chain carries TRBV5-6 and TRBJ2-3; D not certain. The CDR3 totals 12 residues. V was cut by 1 base and J by 2 bases, with 2 bases left in between. CDR1 SGHDT and CDR2 YYEEEE come from the germline V gene. Here the CDR3 DNA reads TGTGCCAGCAGCTTGACCACAGATACGCAGTATTTT. As protein: CASSLTTDTQYF. The full variable domain, with the rest looked up from reference TRBV5-6 and TRBJ2-3, is DAGVTQSPTHLIKTRGQQVTLRCSPKSGHDTVSWYQQALGQGPQFIFQYYEEEERQRGNFPDRFSGHQFPNYSSELNVNALLLGDSALYLCASSLTTDTQYFGPGTRLTVL.

The genes are TRBV5-1 and TRBJ1-2, with TRBD1 matching 7 bases. Germline CDR1 is SGHRS and CDR2 is YFSETQ. The CDR3 is 14 amino acids. V was clipped by 4 bases and J by 5 bases; unmatched bases: 8. The CDR3 nucleotides read TGCGCCAGCAGCGGGGACAGCCTGGCTTATGGCTACACCTTC. Protein product: CASSGDSLAYGYTF.

This clone appeared a single time. The J gene is TRBJ1-1, the V gene TRBV11-2; D is possibly TRBD1 (6 bases). Germline V gives CDR1 SGHAT, CDR2 FQNNGV. The CDR3 consists of 12 residues. Trimming took off 5 bases at V and 8 bases at J, with 12 bases between the two ends. DNA of the CDR3: TGTGCCAGCAGCGCCACCGGGACAGAAGCTTTCTTT. It specifies CASSATGTEAFF.

The V and J genes are TRBV6-5 and TRBJ2-1; a weak D match, TRBD2 (6 bases). Germline CDR1 is MNHEY and CDR2 is SVGAGI. CDR3 length: 14 residues. V was pared by 7 bases and J by 6 bases, with 16 bases between. CDR3 DNA: TGTGCCAGCAACCCGCGGGGAAGGGTCAATGAGCAGTTCTTC. Translation: CASNPRGRVNEQFF.

This chain uses TRBV25-1 with TRBJ2-4; D assignment may be TRBD1 or TRBD2 (5 bases each). This CDR3 spans 16 amino acids. The germline V and J ends were trimmed by 3 bases and 0 bases, with 12 bases remaining between them. Germline CDR1 MGHDK, CDR2 SYGVNS. The CDR3: CASSEGVTLAKNIQYF. DNA for the CDR3: TGTGCCAGCAGTGAGGGGGTGACTCTAGCCAAAAACATTCAGTACTTC.

This clone was recorded only once. The V gene is TRBV2, the J gene TRBJ2-2; 7 bases match TRBD2. Germline V gene data show CDR1 as SNHLY and CDR2 as FYNNEI. The CDR3 contains 16 residues. The V segment lost 6 bases and the J segment 5 bases; nucleotides outside the gene matches: 12. The CDR3 DNA reads TGTGCCAGCAGCGGCCCCGGTACGGGAGGTACCGGGGAGCTGTTTTTT. Protein product: CASSGPGTGGTGELFF. Complete variable domain (other parts from reference TRBV2 and TRBJ2-2): EPEVTQTPSHQVTQMGQEVILRCVPISNHLYFYWYRQILGQKVEFLVSFYNNEISEKSEIFDDQFSVERPDGSNFTLKIRSTKLEDSAMYFCASSGPGTGGTGELFFGEGSRLTVL.

There are many counts of this clone. The chain is built from TRBV7-2 and TRBJ1-5, with 7 bases identical to TRBD1. J lost 1 base, V lost 4 bases, and 4 bases had no gene match. Looked up from germline, CDR1 is SGHTA and CDR2 is FQGNSA. This CDR3 spans 15 amino acids. For the CDR3, the DNA is TGTGCCAGCAGCTCACGGACAGGCAGCAATCAGCCCCAGCATTTT. As protein: CASSSRTGSNQPQHF. The full variable domain, with the rest looked up from reference TRBV7-2 and TRBJ1-5, is GAGVSQSPSNKVTEKGKDVELRCDPISGHTALYWYRQSLGQGLEFLIYFQGNSAPDKSGLPSDRFSAERTGGSVSTLTIQRTQQEDSAVYLCASSSRTGSNQPQHFGDGTRLSIL.